This passage covers 17 T cell receptor beta chains from one sample sequenced in a study of molecular identifiers for immune sequencing clone quantification (dated by TCRdb to the late 2010s). The library was made by PCR. The sequencer was an Illumina HiSeq 4000. The raw public data were reprocessed by TCRdb itself: fastp quality trimming at Q25, MiXCR clonotype calling, in-frame beta chains only. Merged by CDR3 protein, the rows form single entries marked with the most common genes and DNA. The sample table contains about 54,000 distinct CDR3 sequences; only one count was recorded for roughly 24% of them. The ten biggest clones cover under 2% of the sample. Sequenced input: naive CD8+ T cells from blood, with Jurkat cell RNA spiked in. Taken with the paper, the label for cell subset or site translates to: FACS-sorted CD8+CD4-CCR7+CD45RA+ naive T cells. These receptors were obtained from a human donor in good health. Some libraries in this study had Jurkat cell RNA spiked in.

A word on this clonotype: A much larger clone is a single base away; this may be a read error. This chain uses TRBV30 with TRBJ2-7; D is undetermined. This CDR3 has 12 amino acids. Germline CDR1 and CDR2: GTSNPN and SVGIG (reference sequence). The CDR3 nucleotides read TGTGCCTGGGGTGTCCCTCCCGGGGAGCAGTACTTC. It encodes CAWGVPPGEQYF.

J is TRBJ2-7 and V is TRBV7-2, with 10 bases that match TRBD2. This CDR3 is 15 amino acids long. Losses at the gene ends were 5 bases for V and 2 bases for J; bases not matched to a gene: 6. Germline CDR1 reads SGHTA; CDR2 reads FQGNSA. This chain's CDR3 is CASSPTGLATYEQYF. DNA of the CDR3: TGTGCCAGCAGCCCGACGGGACTAGCGACCTACGAGCAGTACTTC. The entire variable domain, with the rest obtained from reference TRBV7-2 and TRBJ2-7, is as follows: GAGVSQSPSNKVTEKGKDVELRCDPISGHTALYWYRQSLGQGLEFLIYFQGNSAPDKSGLPSDRFSAERTGGSVSTLTIQRTQQEDSAVYLCASSPTGLATYEQYFGPGTRLTVT.

Only a few counts were recorded for this clonotype. The chain is built from TRBV29-1 and TRBJ2-7; D is possibly TRBD1 (5 bases). Germline CDR1 reads SQVTM; CDR2 reads ANQGSEA. Trimming shortened V by 6 bases and J by 6 bases, and 12 bases separated the two germline ends. The CDR3 covers 11 residues. The CDR3 DNA is TGCAGCGTCGATCAGGGTGCCGAGCAGTACTTC. This gives the protein CSVDQGAEQYF.

This clonotype came up many times. This chain connects TRBV7-7 to TRBJ1-1; 7 bases line up with TRBD1. Germline-derived CDR1 and CDR2 are SSHAT and FNYEAQ (reference sequence). The CDR3 extends over 13 amino acids. With V trimmed by 5 bases and J by 5 bases, 5 bases remained unmatched. Written as DNA, the CDR3 is TGTGCCAGCAGCCCAGGGGGTGGGACTGAAGCTTTCTTT. It yields the protein CASSPGGGTEAFF.

Regarding this clonotype: This may be a read error, as it is one base from a much larger clone. This chain joins TRBV2 and TRBJ2-7; D gene unclear. The CDR3 covers 12 residues. The V and J ends lost 11 bases and 5 bases respectively, with 16 bases between them. Per germline, CDR1 SNHLY and CDR2 FYNNEI. The DNA of the CDR3 is TGTGCCGGCAAGTCCTCACCTGACGAGCAGTACTTC. Amino acid sequence: CAGKSSPDEQYF.

This clonotype showed up just a few times. J is TRBJ2-5 and V is TRBV2; 12 bases line up with TRBD2. Unmatched junction bases numbered 6, after V lost 6 bases and J lost 4 bases. The CDR3 loop spans 15 amino acids. Germline-derived CDR1 and CDR2 are SNHLY and FYNNEI. CDR3 region: CASRWTSGESETQYF. The CDR3 bases are TGTGCCAGCAGGTGGACTAGCGGGGAGTCAGAGACCCAGTACTTC.

This clonotype came up many times. The chain employs TRBV9 and TRBJ1-6; possible D gene TRBD1, 6 bases. The CDR3 loop spans 16 amino acids. Germline lookup yields CDR1 SGDLS and CDR2 YYNGEE. Deletions cut 3 bases from V and 8 bases from J, with 18 bases between. CDR3 protein: CASSAARDTPYSPLHF. The DNA of the CDR3 is TGTGCCAGCAGCGCCGCCCGGGACACCCCTTATTCACCCCTCCACTTT.

Concerning this clonotype: The conserved phenylalanine or tryptophan is not found at the CDR3 terminus, so this likely reflects a read error. V gene TRBV6-5 combines with J gene TRBJ2-7, with D possibly TRBD1 on 5 matching bases. Trimming left V 8 bases short and J 0 bases short, with 11 bases between. The CDR3 runs to 13 residues. CDR1 MNHEY and CDR2 SVGAGI come from the germline V gene. CDR3 sequence (DNA): TGTGCCAGCGGGGCAGGGCACTCCTACGAGCAGTACTCC. Amino acid sequence: CASGAGHSYEQYS.

J is TRBJ1-3 and V is TRBV28; TRBD1 aligns across 7 bases. Germline loops: CDR1 MDHEN, CDR2 SYDVKM. This CDR3 is built from 16 residues. With 8 bases clipped from V and 16 bases from J, the junction kept 26 bases outside the gene matches. The CDR3 DNA reads as TGTGCCAGCGGTGATGCCTCAGGGGGTACTGGAAATACGCTCTATTTT. Its translation is CASGDASGGTGNTLYF.

The J gene is TRBJ2-7, the V gene TRBV5-5, with no clear D. CDR3 size: 13 residues. Germline V gene lookup returns CDR1 SGHKS and CDR2 YYEKEE (reference sequence). V was trimmed by 0 bases and J by 2 bases, leaving 6 bases between them. The CDR3 loop reads CASSLGDPYEQYF. In nucleotides, the CDR3 is TGTGCCAGCAGCTTGGGAGACCCCTACGAGCAGTACTTC.

The rearrangement joins TRBV20-1 to TRBJ2-5; 9 positions agree with TRBD2. CDR3 length: 16 residues. Germline CDR1 reads DFQATT; CDR2 reads SNEGSKA (reference sequence). Trimming at V came to 6 bases and at J to 5 bases, leaving 16 bases not matched to a gene. The CDR3 loop is CSAPSGNSGTTETQYF. The CDR3 coding sequence is TGCAGTGCGCCTAGCGGGAACTCCGGGACTACGGAGACCCAGTACTTC.

In regard to this clonotype: This may come from a read error, since a much larger clone is one base off. The genes are TRBV7-6 and TRBJ2-2; 8 positions agree with TRBD1. Germline V CDR1 and CDR2: SGHVS, FNYEAQ. The length of the CDR3 is 16 residues. DNA of the CDR3: TGTGCCAGCAGCTCGACAGGGGCCTTTAACACCTGGGAGCTGTTTTTT. Protein sequence: CASSSTGAFNTWELFF.

Comments on this clonotype: The conserved final phenylalanine or tryptophan is absent from the CDR3, which likely points to a read error. The V and J genes are TRBV7-9 and TRBJ1-5; D ambiguous. V dropped 1 base and J dropped 12 bases, with 10 bases sitting between them. Germline V gene data show CDR1 as SEHNR and CDR2 as FQNEAQ (reference sequence). This CDR3 has 12 residues. The CDR3 nucleotides are TGTGCCAGCAGCTTAGGTGGGCTGCGCCAGCATGTT. This codes for CASSLGGLRQHV.

The sample holds many counts of this clonotype. V usage is TRBV7-9 and J usage is TRBJ2-5; TRBD2 agrees at 12 bases. The ends lost 4 bases at V and 0 bases at J; junction bases unmatched: 3. The CDR3 sequence is 16 residues long. Germline CDR1 reads SEHNR; CDR2 reads FQNEAQ (reference sequence). The CDR3 bases are TGTGCCAGCAGCTCAAGGACTAGCGGGGACCAAGAGACCCAGTACTTC. Amino acid sequence: CASSSRTSGDQETQYF.

The J gene is TRBJ1-5, the V gene TRBV20-1; D gene ambiguous. V was trimmed by 0 bases and J by 0 bases, leaving 9 bases between them. CDR1 is DFQATT, CDR2 SNEGSKA, per germline (reference sequence). The CDR3 is 15 amino acids. As DNA, the CDR3 is TGCAGTGCTAGAGATTTGGGATATAGCAATCAGCCCCAGCATTTT. It yields the protein CSARDLGYSNQPQHF.

A remark on this clonotype: One junction end does not reproduce the germline sequence, and a read error may be involved. V gene TRBV9 combines with J gene TRBJ1-1; D is unresolved. Germline lookup yields CDR1 SGDLS and CDR2 YYNGEE. The CDR3 covers 13 residues. The CDR3 bases are TGTGCCAGCAGCGTTACAGTTGATAGTGAAGCTCTCTTT. Amino acids: CASSVTVDSEALF.

Remarks on this clonotype: It may be a read error: a sequence one base away is much more abundant. The chain links TRBV19 to TRBJ2-7; D may be TRBD1 or TRBD2 (5 bases each). This CDR3 is built from 13 residues. The ends were cut back, 3 bases at V and 5 bases at J, with 11 bases in the middle. Germline V gene sequence: CDR1 LNHDA, CDR2 SQIVND (reference sequence). The CDR3 nucleotides read TGTGCCAGTAGTATCGGGGACCGGGACGAGCAGTACTTC. Its translation is CASSIGDRDEQYF.